Listed here are 27 T cell receptor beta chains from one sample, sequenced in a study of blood T cell repertoires in COVID-19 (TCRdb year 2020). The library was produced with the immunoSEQ multiplex PCR assay. TCRdb mirrors the immuneACCESS table, restricted to in-frame sequences. Some clones are absent from its copies; in checked studies, under half trace to an unresolved V gene, and the reason for the others is unknown. The sample profile shows under 200,000 clones; 79% of them were found once. Together, the top ten hold 7.5% to 8.5% of the sample. The sequenced material came from peripheral blood. The receptors originated from a woman in her fifties or sixties with COVID-19, enrolled during active disease.

There are a few counts of this clone. The chain is built from TRBV13 and TRBJ2-5; the match to TRBD2 covers 12 bases. V lost 5 bases and J lost 1; bases outside the gene matches: 5. The CDR3 is made up of 16 amino acids. Germline assignment: CDR1 PRHDT and CDR2 FYEKMQ (reference sequence). CDR3: CASSPGLAGRQETQYF. CDR3 in DNA: TGTGCCAGCAGCCCCGGACTAGCGGGGCGCCAAGAGACCCAGTACTTC.

This rearrangement joins TRBV10-3 to TRBJ1-4; 7 bases align to TRBD1. This CDR3 contains 13 residues. The junction had 2 bases not matched to a gene; V was cut back by 10 bases and J by 0 bases. The V gene's germline CDR1 is ENHRY and CDR2 SYGVKD. For the CDR3, the DNA is TGTGCCACCACAGGGGCAACTAATGAAAAACTGTTTTTT. Translated, it gives CATTGATNEKLFF.

CDR3 DNA: TGCGCCAGCAGCTTGGAGGAGATCAGCACAGATACGCAGTATTTT. Encoded protein: CASSLEEISTDTQYF. This chain connects TRBV5-1 to TRBJ2-3; D remains ambiguous. The germline V and J ends were trimmed by 0 bases and 0 bases, with 8 bases remaining between them. This CDR3 comprises 15 residues. Germline V CDR1 and CDR2: SGHRS, YFSETQ. The whole variable domain, remainder taken from reference TRBV5-1 and TRBJ2-3, is KAGVTQTPRYLIKTRGQQVTLSCSPISGHRSVSWYQQTPGQGLQFLFEYFSETQRNKGNFPGRFSGRQFSNSRSEMNVSTLELGDSALYLCASSLEEISTDTQYFGPGTRLTVL.

A few counts support this clone. J is TRBJ2-7 and V is TRBV28; 9 bases line up with TRBD1. V dropped 0 bases and J dropped 6; count of bases not matched to a gene: 9. This CDR3 region has 16 residues. Germline CDR1 reads MDHEN; CDR2 reads SYDVKM. CDR3 amino acids: CASSLWGQGSSSEQYV. The CDR3, as DNA: TGTGCCAGCAGTTTATGGGGACAGGGTAGTAGTAGCGAGCAGTACGTC.

The chain uses TRBV6-5 and TRBJ1-2; TRBD1 matches at 7 bases. Losses at the gene ends were 0 bases for V and 7 bases for J; bases not matched to a gene: 5. CDR3 length: 14 amino acids. Germline V CDR1 and CDR2: MNHEY, SVGAGI. CDR3 sequence: CASSYSWTGGGYTF. CDR3 bases: TGTGCCAGCAGTTACTCCTGGACAGGAGGTGGCTACACCTTC.

V usage is TRBV6-6 and J usage is TRBJ1-3; 8 nucleotides agree with TRBD1. V lost 2 bases and J lost 4; bases outside the gene matches: 1. The CDR3 runs 14 residues. The germline V gene has CDR1 MNHNY and CDR2 SVGAGI (reference sequence). DNA of the CDR3: TGTGCCAGCAGTTACGGACAGGGAGGAAACACCATATATTTT. Protein sequence: CASSYGQGGNTIYF.

The table lists this clone with a few counts. The rearrangement uses TRBV6-5 and TRBJ1-1, with D perhaps matching TRBD1 (6 bases). The germline gives CDR1 MNHEY, CDR2 SVGAGI. The CDR3 spans 14 residues. The V end lost 5 bases, the J end lost 8 bases, and 18 bases lay between the germline ends. CDR3 in DNA: TGTGCCAGCAGTCTCCAGGCTTCGACAGGAGAAGCTTTCTTT. It encodes CASSLQASTGEAFF.

The genes are TRBV5-1 and TRBJ1-4; weak D call: TRBD1 (6 bases). V was clipped by 2 bases and J by 7 bases, with 12 bases between them. The CDR3 is 14 residues long. Germline lookup yields CDR1 SGHRS and CDR2 YFSETQ. In DNA, the CDR3 is TGCGCCAGCAGCTTCAAACAGGGTAGTGAAAAACTGTTTTTT. Translating gives CASSFKQGSEKLFF.

The V call is TRBV3-1 (or the pseudogene TRBV3-2), the J call TRBJ2-1; 9 nucleotides align to TRBD2. Trimming took 4 bases from V and 8 from J; bases not matched to a gene: 3. The CDR3 runs to 13 residues. Germline V CDR1 and CDR2: LGHDT, YNNKEL (reference sequence). The DNA for the CDR3 is TGTGCCAGCAGCCCCAGGACTAGCGATGAGCAGTTCTTC. It is translated as CASSPRTSDEQFF.

The CDR3, as DNA: TGCAGCGTTTGGTTGGCCGATGCCCCCCGATACGAGCAGTACTTC. This sequence encodes CSVWLADAPRYEQYF. The chain uses TRBV29-1 and TRBJ2-7; D is undetermined. V shed 5 bases and J shed 4 bases, with 21 bases lying between them. The CDR3 length is 15 residues. Germline V gene data show CDR1 as SQVTM and CDR2 as ANQGSEA.

This chain connects TRBV7-3 to TRBJ1-5, with TRBD1 matching 9 bases. V was pared by 4 bases and J by 1 base, with 8 bases of the junction left unmatched. This CDR3 spans 17 amino acids. Germline CDR1 reads SGHTA; CDR2 reads FQGTGA. CDR3 sequence: CASSSPGDRVSNQPQHF. The CDR3 bases are TGTGCCAGCAGCTCCCCCGGGGACAGGGTAAGCAATCAGCCCCAGCATTTT.

The chain carries TRBV14 and TRBJ2-3; the D is unclear. In germline, CDR1 is SGHDN, CDR2 FVKESK. This CDR3 is built from 14 residues. Deletions cut 0 bases from V and 2 bases from J, with 6 bases between. In DNA, the CDR3 is TGTGCCAGCAGCCAAGATTGGGCCACAGATACGCAGTATTTT. Amino acids: CASSQDWATDTQYF.

This clone occurred a few times. J is TRBJ1-1 and V is TRBV29-1; tentatively, D is TRBD1 (5 bases). CDR1 is SQVTM, CDR2 ANQGSEA, per germline. CDR3 length: 12 amino acids. Trimming pared 7 bases from V and 2 bases from J, leaving 11 bases between. The CDR3 DNA is TGCAGCGCCGGGGGGACCAACACTGAAGCTTTCTTT. Protein sequence: CSAGGTNTEAFF.

The chain has TRBV29-1 and TRBJ1-4; 9 nucleotides line up with TRBD1. Germline V lookup: CDR1 SQVTM, CDR2 ANQGSEA. This CDR3 comprises 14 residues. Unmatched junction bases numbered 10, after V lost 6 bases and J lost 8 bases. The DNA for the CDR3 is TGCAGCGTGATTACAGGGGGCGAGGGGGAAAAACTGTTTTTT. Amino acids: CSVITGGEGEKLFF.

The table lists this clone with a count of one. The CDR3 sequence is CASGVSRGLGEKLFF. The CDR3, as DNA: TGTGCCAGCGGGGTTTCTAGGGGGCTTGGAGAAAAACTGTTTTTT. V and J are TRBV5-6 and TRBJ1-4; 7 positions match TRBD1. The CDR3 extends over 15 amino acids. Per the germline V gene, CDR1 is SGHDT and CDR2 is YYEEEE. Losses at the gene ends were 7 bases for V and 8 bases for J; bases not matched to a gene: 14.

This sequence joins TRBV7-2 and TRBJ2-7; 8 positions match TRBD1. The CDR3 length is 15 residues. V lost 4 bases and J lost 1; bases outside the gene matches: 6. Germline-derived CDR1 and CDR2 are SGHTA and FQGNSA. The CDR3 protein is CASSYRTGKSYEQYF. Written as DNA, the CDR3 is TGTGCCAGCAGCTACCGGACAGGGAAATCCTACGAGCAGTACTTC.

In this sample, this clone turned up once. This rearrangement joins TRBV5-6 to TRBJ1-1; the D is unclear. V lost 0 bases and J lost 11, with 8 bases in between. Germline V gene data show CDR1 as SGHDT and CDR2 as YYEEEE. This CDR3 contains 11 residues. The CDR3 coding sequence is TGTGCCAGCAGCTTGGCCTATAAGGCTTTCTTT. Amino acid sequence: CASSLAYKAFF.

The chain recombines TRBV29-1 with TRBJ2-5; TRBD2 agrees at 10 bases. Unmatched junction bases numbered 13, after V lost 1 base and J lost 2 bases. The CDR3 has 18 amino acids. Per the germline V gene, CDR1 is SQVTM and CDR2 is ANQGSEA. CDR3: CSVEGGTSVKVGQETQYF. DNA of the CDR3: TGCAGCGTTGAAGGAGGGACTAGCGTGAAGGTGGGACAAGAGACCCAGTACTTC.

In this sample, this clone turned up a few times. This chain uses TRBV7-9 with TRBJ2-3; 7 bases are a match to TRBD2. Germline trimming cut 5 bases from V and 2 bases from J; bases unmatched to any gene: 4. The CDR3 contains 14 residues. Looked up from germline, CDR1 is SEHNR and CDR2 is FQNEAQ (reference sequence). As DNA, the CDR3 is TGTGCCAGCAGCCCGGGACTATACACAGATACGCAGTATTTT. Its protein product is CASSPGLYTDTQYF.

V gene TRBV11-1 combines with J gene TRBJ2-1; 11 bases are a match to TRBD2. The germline gives CDR1 SGHAT, CDR2 FQDESV (reference sequence). The CDR3 is 16 residues long. V trimming: 2 bases; J trimming: 7 bases; junction bases outside the gene matches: 7. Here the CDR3 DNA reads TGTGCCAGCAGCTTATCGACTAGCGGGAAGTCTAATGAGCAGTTCTTC. This encodes CASSLSTSGKSNEQFF.

CDR3 nucleotide sequence: TGTGCCAGCAGGACACCCGGGACAGGGGGCTACGAGCAGTACGTC. Translating gives CASRTPGTGGYEQYV. The rearrangement links TRBV2 to TRBJ2-7, with TRBD1 identical over 11 bases. The V gene's germline CDR1 is SNHLY and CDR2 FYNNEI. The V gene end was trimmed by 6 bases and the J gene end by 3 bases; junction bases not matched to a gene: 7. The CDR3 runs to 15 residues.

In this sample, this clone turned up a few times. The genes are TRBV5-1 and TRBJ1-3, with TRBD1 as a possible D gene (6 bases). The CDR3 consists of 14 residues. The ends were cut back, 3 bases at V and 4 bases at J, with 11 bases in the middle. Germline CDR1 reads SGHRS; CDR2 reads YFSETQ. The CDR3 sequence is CASSWDIGGNTIYF. CDR3 in DNA: TGCGCCAGCAGCTGGGACATCGGGGGAAACACCATATATTTT.

The chain carries TRBV9 and TRBJ2-2; 9 nucleotides align to TRBD1. J was trimmed by 3 bases and V by 3 bases; bases with no gene match: 6. Per germline, CDR1 SGDLS and CDR2 YYNGEE. CDR3 length equals 16 residues. In DNA, the CDR3 is TGTGCCAGCAGCGCCGGACAGGGGACTTACACCGGGGAGCTGTTTTTT. Translating gives CASSAGQGTYTGELFF.

The chain links TRBV5-6 to TRBJ1-1, with TRBD1 matching 7 bases. There are 15 residues in the CDR3. Trimming took 4 bases from V and 3 from J; bases not matched to a gene: 9. Germline loops: CDR1 SGHDT, CDR2 YYEEEE. CDR3 in amino acids: CASSPLKGADTEAFF. In DNA, the CDR3 is TGTGCCAGCAGCCCACTCAAGGGGGCGGACACTGAAGCTTTCTTT.

The rearrangement joins TRBV10-3 to TRBJ2-2, with 7 bases aligning to TRBD2. The germline V gene encodes CDR1 ENHRY and CDR2 SYGVKD. CDR3 size: 15 residues. With 10 bases clipped from V and 1 base from J, the junction kept 9 bases outside the gene matches. The CDR3 nucleotides are TGTGCCACCGGTGGAGCGGGGCAGAACACCGGGGAGCTGTTTTTT. It translates to CATGGAGQNTGELFF.

The CDR3 DNA sequence: TGTGCCAGCAGCTTGGGGACTAGCGGGAGAGATACGCAGTATTTT. This gives the protein CASSLGTSGRDTQYF. This rearrangement joins TRBV5-8 to TRBJ2-3; 13 nucleotides align to TRBD2. CDR3 length: 15 amino acids. V shed 0 bases and J 5 bases; nucleotides not matched to a gene: 0. From germline, CDR1 is SGHTS and CDR2 YDEGEE.

The CDR3 nucleotides are TGTGCCAGCAGCTCCCGGGACAGCTCTGGAAACACCATATATTTT. This gives the protein CASSSRDSSGNTIYF. The chain carries TRBV5-5 and TRBJ1-3; TRBD1 matches 7 bases. Germline loops: CDR1 SGHKS, CDR2 YYEKEE (reference sequence). Losses at the gene ends were 3 bases for V and 0 bases for J; bases not matched to a gene: 3. The length of the CDR3 is 15 residues.